Sequencing of this TCR beta chain was carried out in a study of blood T cell repertoires in COVID-19. Looking at the study overall: Nucleic acid was either cDNA or gDNA, and it came from T cells, B-cell-depleted T cells, or PBMCs.

In germline, CDR1 is SGHRS, CDR2 YFSETQ. The CDR3 has 14 amino acids. V was shortened by 0 bases and J by 7 bases, with 11 bases between the two germline ends. TCRdb's table, derived via immunoSEQ multiplex PCR, lists solely in-frame clones and lacks some. The table includes roughly 100,000 clones, around 78% detected once. Sequences were obtained from peripheral blood. This chain joins TRBV5-1 and TRBJ2-1; D unclear. The receptor was derived from a man older than 75 with COVID-19, enrolled during active disease. Here the CDR3 reads CASSLDAGQNEQFF. In nucleotides, the CDR3 is TGCGCCAGCAGCTTGGACGCAGGCCAAAATGAGCAGTTCTTC.